Listed here are 8 T cell receptor beta chains from one sample, sequenced in a study of T cells after yellow fever vaccination. From the 5' RACE reads, TCRdb called clonotypes with MiXCR, one entry per CDR3 protein. The profile covers 150,000 to 200,000 distinct CDR3 sequences, with roughly 8.8% appearing a single time and about 40% taken by the ten largest. Sample: CD8+ T cells sorted from PBMCs, taken 45 days after the yellow fever booster vaccination. All receptors come from a young man who received the YFV17D yellow fever vaccine.

The V and J genes are TRBV20-1 and TRBJ2-7; 8 nucleotides align to TRBD1. CDR1 DFQATT and CDR2 SNEGSKA come from the germline V gene (reference sequence). The CDR3 sequence is 15 residues long. Trimming at V came to 4 bases and at J to 3 bases, leaving 11 bases not matched to a gene. CDR3 in DNA: TGCAGTGCTACCGGACAGGGTGGGGCTTACTACGAGCAGTACTTC. This encodes CSATGQGGAYYEQYF.

V gene TRBV7-3 combines with J gene TRBJ2-3; weak D call: TRBD2 (6 bases). V lost 3 bases to trimming and J lost 5 bases, with 12 bases between them. The V gene's germline CDR1 is SGHTA and CDR2 FQGTGA. This CDR3 has 14 amino acids. The CDR3 region has the DNA TGTGCCAGCAGCTTTGGGACGGGACTAGATACGCAGTATTTT. Encoded protein: CASSFGTGLDTQYF. The full variable domain, its missing parts supplied by reference TRBV7-3 and TRBJ2-3, is GAGVSQTPSNKVTEKGKYVELRCDPISGHTALYWYRQSLGQGPEFLIYFQGTGAADDSGLPNDRFFAVRPEGSVSTLKIQRTERGDSAVYLCASSFGTGLDTQYFGPGTRLTVL.

This clonotype showed up just a few times. The chain links TRBV27 to TRBJ2-2, with a possible D match to TRBD1 (7 bases). The CDR3 spans 18 residues. V was shortened by 7 bases and J by 4 bases, with 25 bases between the two germline ends. Germline CDR1 and CDR2: MNHEY and SMNVEV (reference sequence). CDR3 nucleotides: TGTGCCAGCACCTCCTTCTCCCCTCAGGGGGGAGTCACCGGGGAGCTGTTTTTT. This sequence encodes CASTSFSPQGGVTGELFF.

This chain uses TRBV3-1 with TRBJ2-3; 8 bases line up with TRBD2. The V gene's germline CDR1 is LGHDT and CDR2 YNNKEL (reference sequence). This CDR3 is built from 18 residues. The V segment lost 0 bases and the J segment 0 bases; nucleotides outside the gene matches: 8. CDR3 in amino acids: CASSQDSGEYLSTDTQYF. In nucleotides, the CDR3 is TGTGCCAGCAGCCAAGATAGCGGGGAGTACCTTAGCACAGATACGCAGTATTTT.

This clonotype was detected ten times or more. The rearrangement uses TRBV28 and TRBJ2-1; the match to TRBD1 covers 8 bases. Germline V gene lookup returns CDR1 MDHEN and CDR2 SYDVKM. The CDR3 is 14 amino acids. Trimming at V came to 7 bases and at J to 5 bases, leaving 7 bases not matched to a gene. The CDR3 protein is CASIQPDRDNEQFF. The CDR3 DNA reads as TGTGCCAGCATTCAGCCGGACAGGGACAATGAGCAGTTCTTC.

J is TRBJ1-2 and V is TRBV4-1; D is possibly TRBD1 (5 bases). Per the germline V gene, CDR1 is MGHRA and CDR2 is YSYEKL. V was clipped by 0 bases and J by 2 bases, with 7 bases between them. CDR3 size: 14 residues. CDR3: CASSQDWGNYGYTF. CDR3 DNA: TGCGCCAGCAGCCAAGACTGGGGCAACTATGGCTACACCTTC.

The chain is built from TRBV28 and TRBJ1-5, with D possibly TRBD1 on 5 matching bases. The CDR3 has 15 residues. The V end was cut by 5 bases, the J end by 4 bases, with 15 bases between. Germline-derived CDR1 and CDR2 are MDHEN and SYDVKM. CDR3 in amino acids: CASSPMIGANQPQHF. In DNA, the CDR3 is TGTGCCAGCAGTCCCATGATAGGGGCTAATCAGCCCCAGCATTTT.

The chain combines TRBV2 with TRBJ1-4; D call uncertain. Germline V gene sequence: CDR1 SNHLY, CDR2 FYNNEI. The CDR3 contains 12 residues. Trimming left V 8 bases short and J 8 bases short, with 12 bases between. The CDR3 nucleotides are TGTGCCAGCCTAGACCTTGGGGAAAAACTGTTTTTT. It encodes CASLDLGEKLFF.